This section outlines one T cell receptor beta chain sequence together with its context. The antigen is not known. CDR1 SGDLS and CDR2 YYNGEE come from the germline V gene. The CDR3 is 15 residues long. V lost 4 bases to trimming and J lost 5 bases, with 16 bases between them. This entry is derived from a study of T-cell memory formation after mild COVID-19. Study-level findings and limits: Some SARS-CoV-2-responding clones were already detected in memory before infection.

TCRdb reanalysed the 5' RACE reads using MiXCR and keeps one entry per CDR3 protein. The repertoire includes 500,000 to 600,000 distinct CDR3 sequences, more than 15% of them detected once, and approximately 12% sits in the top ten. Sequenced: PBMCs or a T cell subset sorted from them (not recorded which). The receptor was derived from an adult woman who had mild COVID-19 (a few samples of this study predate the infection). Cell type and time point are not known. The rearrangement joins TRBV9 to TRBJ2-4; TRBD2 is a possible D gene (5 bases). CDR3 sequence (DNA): TGTGCCAGCAGCCAAGGCGGGCAAGGTGAAAACATTCAGTACTTC. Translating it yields CASSQGGQGENIQYF.